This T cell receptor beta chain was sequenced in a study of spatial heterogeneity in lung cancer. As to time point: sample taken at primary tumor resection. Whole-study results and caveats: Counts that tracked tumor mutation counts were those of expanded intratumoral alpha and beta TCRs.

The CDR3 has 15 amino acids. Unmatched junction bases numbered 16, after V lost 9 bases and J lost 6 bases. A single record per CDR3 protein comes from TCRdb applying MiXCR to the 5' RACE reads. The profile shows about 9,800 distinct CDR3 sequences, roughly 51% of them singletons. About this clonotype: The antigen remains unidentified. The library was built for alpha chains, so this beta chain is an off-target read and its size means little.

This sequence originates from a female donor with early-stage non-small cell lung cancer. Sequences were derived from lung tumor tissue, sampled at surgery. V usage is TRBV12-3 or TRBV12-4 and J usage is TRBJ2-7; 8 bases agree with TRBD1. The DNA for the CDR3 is TGTGCCAGTTGTGTGGGCGGACAGGGCTGGGGCGAGCAGTACTTC. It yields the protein CASCVGGQGWGEQYF.